The sequence of this T cell receptor beta chain was determined in a study of blood T cell repertoires in COVID-19. Study-wide context: The United States, Italy and Spain provided the acute and convalescent COVID-19 samples.

In the source study's methods: Using reference gene primer amplification, nucleated cell counts were estimated. Sequenced by immunoSEQ multiplex PCR; TCRdb stores in-frame clones only, minus some. V, J and clone size derive from that table, while D and trimming were established from the DNA sequence. This table has approximately 250,000 clones, 85% to 95% appearing once. Participants spanned ages about 18 to 90 years and resided in about two dozen US areas. It was within 2 weeks before study entry that exposed participants met a COVID-19 case. The germline gives CDR1 LGHDT, CDR2 YNNKEL (reference sequence). CDR3 length equals 14 residues. The V gene lost 7 bases and the J gene lost 8 bases, with 20 bases spanning the gap.

The sequenced sample was PBMCs or T cells enriched from blood (not recorded which). The TCR comes from a man aged 40-50 years who had been exposed to COVID-19. J is TRBJ1-2 and V is TRBV3-1 (or the pseudogene TRBV3-2); D is uncertain. The CDR3 DNA follows: TGTGCCAGCACCAACAAGGCGACTAGAGGGGGCTACACCTTC. Its translation is CASTNKATRGGYTF.